This entry lists 15 T cell receptor beta chains sequenced from one sample in a study of blood T cell repertoires in COVID-19. The repertoire was sequenced with immunoSEQ multiplex PCR; TCRdb's copy has only in-frame clones and lacks some. The sample records about 210,000 clones, approximately 80% being singletons. The specimen sequenced was peripheral blood. The receptors shown here come from a woman of 80 years or more with COVID-19, enrolled during active disease.

This chain connects TRBV19 to TRBJ2-5, with D possibly being TRBD2 (5 bases). The germline V gene encodes CDR1 LNHDA and CDR2 SQIVND (reference sequence). This CDR3 contains 13 residues. Trimming shortened V by 3 bases and J by 5 bases, and 10 bases separated the two germline ends. The CDR3: CASSIIRGETQYF. The CDR3 nucleotides are TGTGCCAGTAGTATTATACGAGGGGAGACCCAGTACTTC.

The chain employs TRBV9 and TRBJ2-1; 10 bases match TRBD2. The CDR3 is 16 residues long. Germline V lookup: CDR1 SGDLS, CDR2 YYNGEE. Trimming at V came to 2 bases and at J to 5 bases, leaving 7 bases not matched to a gene. The CDR3 region has the DNA TGTGCCAGCAGCGTGGGGACTAGCGTGGGGAACAATGAGCAGTTCTTC. Translation: CASSVGTSVGNNEQFF.

J is TRBJ2-7 and V is TRBV5-4, with a weak D call TRBD2 (6 bases). This CDR3 is built from 15 residues. V gave up 4 bases and J gave up 6 bases, with 20 bases separating them. Germline CDR1 SGHNT, CDR2 YYREEE (reference sequence). The CDR3 region is CASSGGSQRGGEQYF. The CDR3 DNA sequence: TGTGCCAGCAGCGGAGGGAGTCAGAGGGGTGGCGAGCAGTACTTC.

The rearrangement joins TRBV11-3 to TRBJ2-2; no definite D call. The V end was cut by 5 bases, the J end by 1 base, with 5 bases between. Germline CDR1 reads SGHNT; CDR2 reads YENEEA. This CDR3 contains 13 residues. As DNA, the CDR3 is TGTGCCAGCAGCGCAGGGAACACCGGGGAGCTGTTTTTT. Translating gives CASSAGNTGELFF.

The V call is TRBV2, the J call TRBJ1-2; the match to TRBD1 covers 7 bases. Germline CDR1 and CDR2: SNHLY and FYNNEI. The junction had 9 bases not matched to a gene; V was cut back by 4 bases and J by 4 bases. The CDR3 length is 15 residues. CDR3: CASSAGLGQIYGYTF. The CDR3 DNA is TGTGCCAGCAGTGCTGGGTTGGGACAGATCTATGGCTACACCTTC.

The chain couples TRBV3-1 (or the pseudogene TRBV3-2) to TRBJ2-7, with a weak D call TRBD2 (6 bases). The ends were cut back, 1 base at V and 7 bases at J, with 11 bases in the middle. This CDR3 is 13 amino acids long. Per the germline V gene, CDR1 is LGHDT and CDR2 is YNNKEL (reference sequence). CDR3 amino acids: CASSQVVGGEQYF. The CDR3 nucleotides read TGTGCCAGCAGCCAAGTTGTCGGAGGGGAGCAGTACTTC.

This clone has just one count. The chain recombines TRBV10-1 with TRBJ2-7; 8 positions agree with TRBD1. J lost 3 bases, V lost 10 bases, and 5 bases had no gene match. The CDR3 runs to 12 residues. Looked up from germline, CDR1 is WNHNN and CDR2 is SYGVQD (reference sequence). CDR3 amino acids: CATIDRGYEQYF. The CDR3 DNA reads as TGCGCCACAATCGACAGGGGCTACGAGCAGTACTTC.

This sequence joins TRBV3-1 (or the pseudogene TRBV3-2) and TRBJ1-5, with D unresolved. V lost 3 bases, J lost 4 bases, and 7 bases lay in between. Germline CDR1 reads LGHDT; CDR2 reads YNNKEL (reference sequence). The CDR3 length is 13 residues. The CDR3 region is CASSQWANQPQHF. The CDR3 coding sequence is TGTGCCAGCAGCCAGTGGGCTAATCAGCCCCAGCATTTT.

The chain combines TRBV9 with TRBJ2-3; 7 nucleotides align to TRBD2. Germline-derived CDR1 and CDR2 are SGDLS and YYNGEE. CDR3 length: 15 residues. The V gene end was trimmed by 4 bases and the J gene end by 2 bases; junction bases not matched to a gene: 7. CDR3: CASSLGSGPTDTQYF. As DNA, the CDR3 is TGTGCCAGCAGCTTGGGTAGCGGGCCCACAGATACGCAGTATTTT.

The J gene is TRBJ2-7, the V gene TRBV2; TRBD2 aligns across 13 bases. The V and J ends lost 3 bases and 7 bases, in that order; junction bases with no gene match: 6. CDR3 length equals 15 residues. Looked up from germline, CDR1 is SNHLY and CDR2 is FYNNEI. The CDR3 sequence is CASSEQTSGRLEQYF. DNA for the CDR3: TGTGCCAGCAGTGAGCAGACTAGCGGGAGGTTAGAGCAGTACTTC.

The gene calls are TRBV29-1 and TRBJ1-2, with 8 bases lining up with TRBD1. Germline assignment: CDR1 SQVTM and CDR2 ANQGSEA. The CDR3 loop spans 14 amino acids. V lost 8 bases, J lost 3 bases, and 11 bases stayed unmatched. The CDR3 sequence: CSFCGGQGDYGYTF. CDR3 sequence (DNA): TGCAGCTTCTGTGGAGGACAGGGTGACTATGGCTACACCTTC.

The chain links TRBV12-3 or TRBV12-4 to TRBJ2-7; possible D gene TRBD1, 6 bases. Trimming pared 5 bases from V and 4 bases from J, leaving 9 bases between. There are 12 residues in the CDR3. CDR3 protein: CASSPGTYEQYF. In DNA form, the CDR3 reads TGTGCCAGCAGTCCCGGGACATACGAGCAGTACTTC.

This chain connects TRBV19 to TRBJ1-4, with 9 bases matching TRBD1. This CDR3 is built from 18 residues. V trimming: 0 bases; J trimming: 5 bases; junction bases outside the gene matches: 10. In germline, CDR1 is LNHDA, CDR2 SQIVND (reference sequence). The chain's CDR3 is CASSIDRHFGTGNEKLFF. DNA of the CDR3: TGTGCCAGTAGTATAGATCGTCATTTCGGGACAGGGAATGAAAAACTGTTTTTT.

The CDR3 DNA reads TGTGCCAGCAGGCTCCCCAGGGGAAACACCATATATTTT. Translating gives CASRLPRGNTIYF. The chain combines TRBV28 with TRBJ1-3; no firm D call. This CDR3 has 13 amino acids. V lost 6 bases to trimming and J lost 4 bases, with 10 bases between them. The germline CDR1 and CDR2 sequences are MDHEN and SYDVKM.

This clone was recorded once. The chain joins TRBV25-1 to TRBJ2-6; 10 positions agree with TRBD2. Germline values: CDR1 MGHDK, CDR2 SYGVNS. The length of the CDR3 is 17 residues. Trimming removed 4 bases from V and 3 bases from J; junction bases left unmatched: 6. CDR3 nucleotide sequence: TGTGCCAGCAGTGCCAGCGGGGGGGTCGGTGGGGCCAACGTCCTGACTTTC. It is translated as CASSASGGVGGANVLTF.